The rows below give T cell receptor beta chains drawn from one sample of a study of blood T cell repertoires in COVID-19. The table came from immunoSEQ multiplex PCR; TCRdb's copy has only in-frame clones and leaves some out. The sample consists of about 100,000 clones, roughly 91% of them appearing once. Material for sequencing was peripheral blood. All receptors come from a human donor in a cohort sampled during active COVID-19. The CDR3 runs from the conserved cysteine through the conserved F or W. A D gene is named only where the DNA matches it firmly. Clone size is given for some rows only: seen once, a few or many times, or a class if the clone is expanded.

abundance	d_gene	v_gene	j_gene	CDR3aa	CDR3nt
NA	TRBD1	TRBV7-2	TRBJ2-1	CASSPNLRDSQFF	TGTGCCAGCAGCCCAAACCTCCGGGACAGCCAGTTCTTC
once	TRBD1	TRBV4-3	TRBJ1-6	CASSQDRGWDRGVSYNSPLHF	TGCGCCAGCAGCCAAGATCGGGGCTGGGACAGGGGCGTTTCCTATAATTCACCCCTCCACTTT
once	NA	TRBV5-4	TRBJ1-5	CASSQPGKPQHF	TGTGCCAGCAGCCAACCCGGGAAGCCCCAGCATTTT
NA	TRBD1	TRBV9	TRBJ1-6	CASSVGQGMDNSPLHF	TGTGCCAGCAGCGTTGGACAGGGAATGGATAATTCACCCCTCCACTTT
NA	NA	TRBV5-1	TRBJ2-7	CASSLTPDYEQYF	TGCGCCAGCAGCTTAACTCCTGATTACGAGCAGTACTTC
NA	TRBD2	TRBV18	TRBJ2-3	CASSPVGRGLTDTQYF	TGTGCCAGCTCACCAGTCGGGCGGGGGTTGACAGATACGCAGTATTTT
once	NA	TRBV15	TRBJ2-7	CATSRAGLRGGYEQYF	TGTGCCACCAGCAGAGCGGGACTTCGGGGCGGGTACGAGCAGTACTTC
once	NA	TRBV4-3	TRBJ1-2	CASSQGVGESYGYTF	TGCGCCAGCAGCCAAGGGGTGGGCGAAAGCTATGGCTACACCTTC
NA	TRBD1	TRBV30	TRBJ2-1	CAWDRGPYNEQFF	TGTGCCTGGGACAGGGGGCCTTACAATGAGCAGTTCTTC
NA	NA	TRBV29-1	TRBJ2-1	CSAPDADSLGSYNEQFF	TGCAGCGCGCCGGACGCGGACTCCCTGGGATCCTACAATGAGCAGTTCTTC
NA	TRBD2	TRBV6-5	TRBJ2-3	CASSPGGVTDTQYF	TGTGCCAGCAGCCCGGGAGGGGTCACAGATACGCAGTATTTT
NA	TRBD1	TRBV13	TRBJ1-5	CASSYRGEGQPQHF	TGTGCCAGCAGCTACAGGGGAGAAGGTCAGCCCCAGCATTTT
once	NA	TRBV27	TRBJ2-7	CASSLSQGISYEQYF	TGTGCCAGCAGTCTAAGCCAGGGTATCTCATACGAGCAGTACTTC
NA	NA	TRBV21-1	TRBJ1-1	CASSRVLMTGDNHTEAFF	TGTGCCAGCAGCCGGGTCCTCATGACAGGGGATAATCACACTGAAGCTTTCTTT
NA	NA	TRBV7-8	TRBJ1-2	CASSLAGTGGYTF	TGTGCCAGCAGCTTAGCCGGGACTGGTGGCTACACCTTC
NA	TRBD1	TRBV29-1	TRBJ2-1	CSSEGQGAYNEQFF	TGCAGCTCCGAGGGACAGGGGGCCTACAATGAGCAGTTCTTC
NA	NA	TRBV4-1	TRBJ2-7	CASSPGGAASDRSYEQYF	TGCGCCAGCAGCCCTGGAGGGGCGGCTAGCGACCGCTCCTACGAGCAGTACTTC
NA	TRBD1	TRBV3-1/TRBV3-2	TRBJ2-1	CASSQRGGADYNEQFF	TGTGCCAGCAGCCAGCGAGGGGGCGCGGACTACAATGAGCAGTTCTTC
NA	NA	TRBV11-2	TRBJ2-1	CASSFHSGKYNEQFF	TGTGCCAGCAGTTTCCACTCGGGAAAATACAATGAGCAGTTCTTC
NA	NA	TRBV27	TRBJ1-5	CASSPLNQPQHF	TGTGCCAGCAGTCCCCTTAATCAGCCCCAGCATTTT
NA	TRBD1	TRBV7-2	TRBJ1-4	CASSPTGDDEKLFF	TGTGCCAGCAGCCCAACAGGGGATGATGAAAAACTGTTTTTT
once	TRBD1	TRBV7-2	TRBJ1-3	CASSSDRGNTIYF	TGTGCCAGCAGCTCGGACAGGGGAAACACCATATATTTT
NA	NA	TRBV7-8	TRBJ2-2	CASSPKGGATNPGELFF	TGTGCCAGCAGCCCGAAAGGCGGGGCTACGAACCCCGGGGAGCTGTTTTTT
NA	NA	TRBV2	TRBJ2-1	CASSPSARSDYNEQFF	TGTGCCAGCAGTCCAAGTGCCAGGTCTGACTACAATGAGCAGTTCTTC
NA	TRBD2	TRBV19	TRBJ2-1	CASSLRGAYNEQFF	TGTGCCAGTAGTCTCCGGGGGGCCTACAATGAGCAGTTCTTC
NA	NA	TRBV5-8	TRBJ2-1	CASSYLGGGSRRQEQFF	TGTGCCAGCAGCTACCTAGGGGGGGGGTCCCGACGACAGGAGCAGTTCTTC
NA	NA	TRBV7-2	TRBJ2-1	CASRPLAIYNEQFF	TGTGCCAGCAGGCCCCTGGCCATCTACAATGAGCAGTTCTTC
NA	NA	TRBV7-2	TRBJ2-7	CASSFSTVTPYEQYF	TGTGCCAGCAGCTTTAGTACCGTAACCCCCTACGAGCAGTACTTC
NA	TRBD1	TRBV24-1	TRBJ1-5	CATSDRTGGGRPQHF	TGTGCCACCAGTGATCGAACAGGGGGGGGTCGGCCCCAGCATTTT
NA	NA	TRBV19	TRBJ2-1	CASSIGGGALSSYNEQFF	TGTGCCAGTAGTATAGGAGGGGGAGCCCTGAGCTCCTACAATGAGCAGTTCTTC
NA	NA	TRBV7-9	TRBJ2-7	CASSPGTIYEQYF	TGTGCCAGCAGCCCCGGGACAATCTACGAGCAGTACTTC
NA	TRBD2	TRBV4-1	TRBJ2-6	CASSRGLAGTDSGANVLTF	TGCGCCAGCAGCCGCGGACTAGCGGGAACCGACTCTGGGGCCAACGTCCTGACTTTC
NA	NA	TRBV24-1	TRBJ2-5	CATSDLEEDSTQYF	TGTGCCACCAGTGATTTGGAGGAGGACTCGACCCAGTACTTC
NA	TRBD1	TRBV19	TRBJ1-5	CASSLHTGTGLFQPQHF	TGTGCCAGTAGTTTACATACCGGGACAGGGTTGTTTCAGCCCCAGCATTTT
NA	NA	TRBV7-9	TRBJ2-7	CASSFSTGSEQYF	TGTGCCAGCAGCTTTTCCACAGGGTCCGAGCAGTACTTC
NA	NA	TRBV3-1/TRBV3-2	TRBJ2-5	CASSHLGAAQETQYF	TGTGCCAGCAGCCACCTTGGGGCGGCTCAAGAGACCCAGTACTTC
NA	TRBD1	TRBV4-3	TRBJ1-2	CASSQEDYTGGNGYTF	TGCGCCAGCAGCCAAGAGGACTATACAGGGGGCAATGGCTACACCTTC
few	TRBD1	TRBV30	TRBJ1-2	CAWSVWGQGASDYGYTF	TGTGCCTGGAGTGTATGGGGACAGGGGGCTAGTGATTATGGCTACACCTTC
NA	NA	TRBV5-4	TRBJ2-1	CASSLALRIDEQFF	TGTGCCAGCAGCTTGGCATTGAGAATCGATGAGCAGTTCTTC
NA	TRBD2	TRBV24-1	TRBJ2-1	CATSDGTSGPRNEQFF	TGTGCCACCAGTGATGGCACTAGCGGCCCAAGGAATGAGCAGTTCTTC
NA	TRBD1	TRBV11-3	TRBJ2-2	CASSLGGQGYTGELFF	TGTGCCAGCAGCTTAGGTGGACAGGGGTACACCGGGGAGCTGTTTTTT
NA	TRBD2	TRBV7-2	TRBJ2-2	CASSLIFSGGTGELFF	TGTGCCAGCAGCTTAATTTTTAGCGGGGGGACCGGGGAGCTGTTTTTT
NA	TRBD2	TRBV4-3	TRBJ2-1	CASSPQPLMREGPGNEQFF	TGCGCCAGCAGCCCTCAGCCTCTCATGCGGGAGGGTCCGGGCAATGAGCAGTTCTTC
few	NA	TRBV11-2	TRBJ2-7	CASSLDPRFEQYF	TGTGCCAGCAGCTTAGATCCTCGGTTCGAGCAGTACTTC
NA	TRBD1	TRBV5-1	TRBJ2-3	CASRKGQGADTQYF	TGCGCCAGCCGGAAGGGACAGGGTGCAGATACGCAGTATTTT
NA	TRBD1	TRBV4-3	TRBJ1-1	CASSQGFRDRGTEAFF	TGCGCCAGCAGCCAAGGGTTCCGAGACAGGGGCACTGAAGCTTTCTTT
NA	NA	TRBV5-1	TRBJ2-7	CASSSTGWEQYF	TGCGCCAGCAGCTCGACAGGATGGGAGCAGTACTTC
NA	NA	TRBV6-1	TRBJ2-6	CASSAYHRTGANVLTF	TGTGCCAGCAGTGCCTATCACAGGACGGGGGCCAACGTCCTGACTTTC
NA	TRBD2	TRBV30	TRBJ2-1	CAWSVALAGVSYNEQFF	TGTGCCTGGAGTGTGGCACTAGCGGGAGTGTCCTACAATGAGCAGTTCTTC
NA	TRBD2	TRBV27	TRBJ2-7	CASSPSRGVGYEQYF	TGTGCCAGCAGCCCATCCCGGGGGGTCGGCTACGAGCAGTACTTC
NA	NA	TRBV9	TRBJ2-5	CASSVGVRGETQYF	TGTGCCAGCAGCGTAGGGGTTCGGGGAGAGACCCAGTACTTC
NA	TRBD1	TRBV4-3	TRBJ2-1	CASSQIQGEGSEQFF	TGCGCCAGCAGCCAAATACAGGGGGAAGGTAGTGAGCAGTTCTTC
NA	TRBD2	TRBV19	TRBJ2-3	CASSNSSTSVPDTQYF	TGTGCCAGTAGTAACTCTTCGACTAGCGTCCCAGATACGCAGTATTTT